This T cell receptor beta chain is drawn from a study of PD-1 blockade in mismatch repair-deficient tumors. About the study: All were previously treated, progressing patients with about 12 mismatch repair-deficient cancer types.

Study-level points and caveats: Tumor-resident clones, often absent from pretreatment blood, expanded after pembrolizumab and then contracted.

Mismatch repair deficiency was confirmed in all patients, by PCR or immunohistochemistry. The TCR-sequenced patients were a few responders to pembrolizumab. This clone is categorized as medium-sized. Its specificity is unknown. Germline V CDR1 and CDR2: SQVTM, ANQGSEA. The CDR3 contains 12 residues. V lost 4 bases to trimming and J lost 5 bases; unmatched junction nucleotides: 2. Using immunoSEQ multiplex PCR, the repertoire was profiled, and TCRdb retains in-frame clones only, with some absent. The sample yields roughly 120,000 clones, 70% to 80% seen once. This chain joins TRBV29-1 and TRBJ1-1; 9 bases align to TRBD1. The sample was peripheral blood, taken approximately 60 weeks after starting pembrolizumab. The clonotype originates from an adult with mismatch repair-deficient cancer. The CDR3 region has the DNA TGCAGCGTTGGGACAGGGGAGACTGAAGCTTTCTTT. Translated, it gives CSVGTGETEAFF. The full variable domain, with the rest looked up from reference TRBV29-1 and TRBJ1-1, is SAVISQKPSRDICQRGTSLTIQCQVDSQVTMMFWYRQQPGQSLTLIATANQGSEATYESGFVIDKFPISRPNLTFSTLTVSNMSPEDSSIYLCSVGTGETEAFFGQGTRLTVV.